This T cell receptor (beta chain) was captured by sequencing in a study of shared clonotypes between healthy human individuals. Study-wide context: Researchers assigned three CD4 naive, three CD4 memory, two CD8 naive and one CD8 memory plate to each donor. The study, taken as a whole, reports: The naive CD4 repertoires of a few donors were compared, and about 5% of clonotypes were shared.

This CDR3 has 15 amino acids. Trimming removed 5 bases from V and 0 bases from J, with 11 bases in between. CDR1 and CDR2 (germline): SGHVS, FNYEAQ. In regard to this clone: Its specificity is not known.

The run depth of the assay was deep. DNA at approximately 200 ng, tens of thousands of T cell genomes, went into sorted-subset replicate PCRs. The assay was immunoSEQ multiplex PCR, and TCRdb's table has in-frame clones only and misses some. The sample lists 750,000 to 1,000,000 clones, 80% to 95% occurring once. Naive CD8 cells lacked CD45RO, underwent positive selection for CCR7 and left out terminally differentiated effector memory CD45RA+ cells. V is TRBV7-6 and J is TRBJ1-3; D not certain. The sequence was obtained from a man younger than 45 in good health. The sample was naive CD8+ T cells sorted from blood. CDR3 residues: CASSRDGSSGNTIYF. The DNA for the CDR3 is TGTGCCAGCAGCAGAGACGGTAGCTCTGGAAACACCATATATTTT. Combining the CDR3 with reference TRBV7-6 and TRBJ1-3 gives the whole variable domain GAGVSQSPRYKVTKRGQDVALRCDPISGHVSLYWYRQALGQGPEFLTYFNYEAQQDKSGLPNDRFSAERPEGSISTLTIQRTEQRDSAMYRCASSRDGSSGNTIYFGEGSWLTVV.